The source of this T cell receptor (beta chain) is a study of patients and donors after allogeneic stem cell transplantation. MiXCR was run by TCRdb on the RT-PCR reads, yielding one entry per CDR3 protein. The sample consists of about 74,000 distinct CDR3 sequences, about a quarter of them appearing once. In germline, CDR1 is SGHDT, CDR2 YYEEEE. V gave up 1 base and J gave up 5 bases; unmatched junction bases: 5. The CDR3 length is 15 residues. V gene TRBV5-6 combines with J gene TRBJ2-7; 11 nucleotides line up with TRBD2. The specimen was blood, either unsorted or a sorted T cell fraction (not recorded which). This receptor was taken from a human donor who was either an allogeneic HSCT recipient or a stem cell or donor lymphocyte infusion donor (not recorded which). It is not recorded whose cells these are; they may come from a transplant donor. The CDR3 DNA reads TGTGCCAGCAGCTTGCCTAGCGGGAGGTTGGACGAGCAGTACTTC. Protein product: CASSLPSGRLDEQYF.